The clone carrying this TCR beta chain was seen more than once but under ten times. This record comes from a study of T cells in Graves' hyperthyroidism and ophthalmopathy. Study information: Initial diagnosis, before any treatment, was when peripheral blood was collected.

CDR1 and CDR2 (germline): KGHDR, SFDVKD. V was shortened by 4 bases and J by 7 bases, with 18 bases between the two germline ends. The CDR3 extends over 16 amino acids. Uncontrolled infection, other autoimmune disease, pregnancy or lactation excluded patients. Diagnostic decisions used clinical symptoms, serum thyroxine and TRAb, thyroid ultrasound and orbital computed tomography. RNA transcripts provided the source from which TCR beta CDR3 regions were amplified. First-round RT-PCR with HTBI primers amplified the TCR CDR3 region. MiXCR, applied by TCRdb to the multiplex PCR reads, yields one record per CDR3 protein. The table has under 750,000 distinct CDR3 sequences, roughly 20% seen once.

The sample consisted of blood. This clonotype originated in a woman aged 45-59 years with Graves' hyperthyroidism that later progressed to Graves' ophthalmopathy. This chain links TRBV24-1 with TRBJ1-4, with D tentatively TRBD1 (5 bases). The CDR3 DNA follows: TGTGCCACCAGTGACCCCGGTCAGGCGGGGGGTGAAAAACTGTTTTTT. This encodes CATSDPGQAGGEKLFF.